Presented here are 20 T cell receptor beta chains from one specimen sequenced in a study of blood T cells in healthy people across ages. Next came a second PCR, run for about 7 to 12 cycles, which used a sample-barcoded 5' primer along with a J-beta primer mix. TCRdb fed the 5' RACE reads into MiXCR, producing one record per CDR3 protein. The table lists 1.5 million to 2 million distinct CDR3 sequences, less than 50% of them singletons. What was sequenced was blood. The receptors here all came from a woman aged 40 to 49 in good health.

The chain combines TRBV12-3 or TRBV12-4 with TRBJ1-6; D perhaps matches TRBD1 (5 bases). Deletions cut 5 bases from V and 9 bases from J, with 20 bases between. This CDR3 comprises 16 residues. In DNA form, the CDR3 reads TGTGCCAGCAGTCCGGGACGCAAGACCGATGGTTCACCCCTCCACTTT. Protein: CASSPGRKTDGSPLHF.

J is TRBJ1-2 and V is TRBV20-1, with 7 bases fitting TRBD1. There are 14 residues in the CDR3. V lost 1 base to trimming and J lost 3 bases; unmatched junction nucleotides: 5. Looked up from germline, CDR1 is DFQATT and CDR2 is SNEGSKA (reference sequence). The DNA of the CDR3 is TGCAGTGCTAGAGTTAGAACAGGGGACTATGGCTACACCTTC. Translated: CSARVRTGDYGYTF.

J is TRBJ1-2 and V is TRBV18; weak D call: TRBD1 (5 bases). V dropped 1 base and J dropped 2 bases, with 8 bases sitting between them. This CDR3 is built from 14 residues. Per the germline V gene, CDR1 is KGHSH and CDR2 is LQKENI. The chain's CDR3 is CASSPRAGNYGYTF. The CDR3, as DNA: TGTGCCAGCTCACCACGCGCAGGGAACTATGGCTACACCTTC. Full variable domain (rest looked up from reference TRBV18 and TRBJ1-2): NAGVMQNPRHLVRRRGQEARLRCSPMKGHSHVYWYRQLPEEGLKFMVYLQKENIIDESGMPKERFSAEFPKEGPSILRIQQVVRGDSAAYFCASSPRAGNYGYTFGSGTRLTVV.

This clonotype turned up a few times. The chain carries TRBV28 and TRBJ2-1; D gene unclear. With 5 bases removed from V and 5 bases from J, the gap between germline ends came to 13 bases. There are 14 residues in the CDR3. CDR1 and CDR2 (germline): MDHEN, SYDVKM. CDR3 region: CASSRPRGDNEQFF. The CDR3 nucleotides read TGTGCCAGCAGTCGTCCCCGTGGGGACAATGAGCAGTTCTTC.

The V call is TRBV6-2 or TRBV6-3, the J call TRBJ2-7, with D maybe TRBD1 (5 bases). Trimming took off 5 bases at V and 5 bases at J, with 10 bases between the two ends. Germline CDR1 MNHEY, CDR2 SVGEGT. The CDR3 length is 12 residues. DNA of the CDR3: TGTGCCAGCAGTAATACAGGCCACGAGCAGTACTTC. Protein product: CASSNTGHEQYF.

J is TRBJ1-1 and V is TRBV6-5; D gene ambiguous. The V end was cut by 7 bases, the J end by 0 bases, with 12 bases between. This CDR3 has 14 residues. Germline CDR1 MNHEY, CDR2 SVGAGI. In nucleotides, the CDR3 is TGTGCCAGCAAGCCCGAGTTGGTGAACACTGAAGCTTTCTTT. Protein: CASKPELVNTEAFF.

This rearrangement joins TRBV6-2 or TRBV6-3 to TRBJ2-1, with 8 nucleotides matching TRBD1. This CDR3 is 16 amino acids long. Germline assignment: CDR1 MNHEY and CDR2 SVGEGT. Losses at the gene ends were 2 bases for V and 1 base for J; bases not matched to a gene: 4. The CDR3: CASSYGQGASYNEQFF. CDR3 nucleotides: TGTGCCAGCAGTTACGGGCAGGGGGCTTCCTACAATGAGCAGTTCTTC.

V gene TRBV20-1 combines with J gene TRBJ2-4; no reliable D call. V lost 5 bases and J 3 bases, leaving 14 bases between the germline ends. Germline V lookup: CDR1 DFQATT, CDR2 SNEGSKA (reference sequence). The CDR3 is 14 amino acids. Written as DNA, the CDR3 is TGCAGTGCTTGGGTGACACTCGTCAAAAACATTCAGTACTTC. Residues: CSAWVTLVKNIQYF.

For this clonotype: One end of the junction varies from germline; a read error may be responsible. The chain carries TRBV20-1 and TRBJ1-2; D call uncertain. This CDR3 spans 11 amino acids. CDR1 and CDR2 from the germline V gene are DFQATT and SNEGSKA (reference sequence). CDR3 amino acids: CSARELGGYTF. CDR3 nucleotide sequence: TGCAGTGCCAGAGAGTTGGGGGGCTACACCTTC.

This clonotype was observed many times. This rearrangement joins TRBV4-1 to TRBJ2-3; no clear D gene. Trimming removed 9 bases from V and 0 bases from J, with 7 bases in between. CDR3 size: 12 residues. Germline V CDR1 and CDR2: MGHRA, YSYEKL. The CDR3 DNA reads TGCGCCAGTACCGCTAGCACAGATACGCAGTATTTT. Translation gives CASTASTDTQYF.

Concerning this clonotype itself: The junction does not match germline at one end; this may be a read error. The V gene is TRBV5-1, the J gene TRBJ2-1; D gene unclear. Germline values: CDR1 SGHRS, CDR2 YFSETQ. This CDR3 has 17 amino acids. The CDR3 nucleotides are TGCGCCAGCAGCTTTAAGATGCAGCTACAATCAGACAATGAGCAGTTCTTT. Protein sequence: CASSFKMQLQSDNEQFF.

The V and J genes are TRBV7-3 and TRBJ2-1, with TRBD2 identical over 12 bases. Germline V CDR1 and CDR2: SGHTA, FQGTGA. Trimming cost V 5 bases and J 9 bases; bases outside gene matches: 5. CDR3 size: 14 residues. CDR3 bases: TGTGCCAGCAGCCTACTAGCGGGGGGCAGTGAGCAGTTCTTC. Residues: CASSLLAGGSEQFF.

This clonotype was found a few times. DNA for the CDR3: TGCGCCAGCAGCCAAGATCATCCGTCAGACCAAGAGACCCAGTACTTC. It codes for CASSQDHPSDQETQYF. V usage is TRBV4-3 and J usage is TRBJ2-5; D unclear. The CDR3 is 16 residues long. Trimming pared 0 bases from V and 0 bases from J, leaving 11 bases between. Germline assignment: CDR1 LGHNA and CDR2 YSLEER.

This chain links TRBV29-1 with TRBJ2-3; D is perhaps TRBD2 (6 bases). This CDR3 region has 14 residues. Germline CDR1 reads SQVTM; CDR2 reads ANQGSEA. V was trimmed by 6 bases and J by 8 bases, leaving 21 bases between them. CDR3 residues: CSVEKGGVGGTQYF. The DNA of the CDR3 is TGCAGCGTAGAGAAAGGCGGGGTAGGAGGTACGCAGTATTTT.

V gene TRBV9 combines with J gene TRBJ1-1, with a weak D call TRBD1 (6 bases). CDR3 length: 14 amino acids. V gave up 3 bases and J gave up 6 bases, with 15 bases separating them. Germline V gives CDR1 SGDLS, CDR2 YYNGEE. CDR3 loop: CASSALQGRAEAFF. The CDR3 nucleotides are TGTGCCAGCAGCGCGTTACAGGGTCGCGCTGAAGCTTTCTTT. Full variable domain (missing parts from reference TRBV9 and TRBJ1-1): DSGVTQTPKHLITATGQRVTLRCSPRSGDLSVYWYQQSLDQGLQFLIQYYNGEERAKGNILERFSAQQFPDLHSELNLSSLELGDSALYFCASSALQGRAEAFFGQGTRLTVV.

This chain connects TRBV20-1 to TRBJ2-5, with D tentatively TRBD2 (6 bases). This CDR3 spans 13 amino acids. The V and J ends lost 3 bases and 5 bases respectively, with 13 bases between them. CDR1 and CDR2 (germline): DFQATT, SNEGSKA (reference sequence). CDR3 sequence: CSARGGIAETQYF. The DNA of the CDR3 is TGCAGTGCTAGGGGGGGAATCGCCGAGACCCAGTACTTC.

The DNA of the CDR3 is TGCAGTGCTAGAAGCCCAGTAGGGGGGGCCTCCCCAGATACGCAGTATTTT. Residues: CSARSPVGGASPDTQYF. The chain employs TRBV20-1 and TRBJ2-3; a possible D gene is TRBD2 (7 bases). Germline V CDR1 and CDR2: DFQATT, SNEGSKA (reference sequence). Trimming shortened V by 2 bases and J by 4 bases, and 22 bases separated the two germline ends. The CDR3 totals 17 residues.

This clonotype was seen a few times. The J gene is TRBJ1-2, the V gene TRBV3-1; D uncertain. The CDR3 contains 15 residues. Germline lookup yields CDR1 LGHDT and CDR2 YNNKEL (reference sequence). With 2 bases removed from V and 9 bases from J, the gap between germline ends came to 19 bases. CDR3 nucleotide sequence: TGTGCCAGCAGCCAATACGGGGTCGGGTCTTCGAGCTACACCTTC. Its translation is CASSQYGVGSSSYTF.

The CDR3 is CASTQDGDRVAFF. CDR3 DNA: TGTGCCAGCACCCAAGATGGGGACAGGGTAGCTTTCTTT. The V and J genes are TRBV2 and TRBJ1-1; 9 nucleotides match TRBD1. The junction had 10 bases not matched to a gene; V was cut back by 7 bases and J by 10 bases. Germline V gene lookup returns CDR1 SNHLY and CDR2 FYNNEI. There are 13 residues in the CDR3.

This chain uses TRBV24-1 with TRBJ2-1; tentative D call: TRBD1 (6 bases). Germline CDR1 is KGHDR and CDR2 is SFDVKD. V lost 3 bases and J lost 10, with 15 bases in between. This CDR3 has 14 residues. CDR3 residues: CATSDPGTGSEQFF. The CDR3 DNA sequence: TGTGCCACCAGTGATCCGGGTACAGGGTCGGAGCAGTTCTTC.